This is a list of T cell receptor beta chains from one sample in a study of T cells after yellow fever vaccination. TCRdb used MiXCR to reprocess the 5' RACE reads, holding one entry per CDR3 protein. Of some 350,000 distinct CDR3 sequences in the sample, over 4% were seen once. Sequencing was performed on PBMCs, taken 5 days after the yellow fever booster vaccination. These receptors originate from a man between 18 and 35 years old who received the YFV17D yellow fever vaccine. Each CDR3 is given with its conserved first and last residue. The D gene is left open where the match is weak. Some rows have no size entry. The others give once, few or many, or a class for an expanded clone.

abundance: many; d_gene: -; j_gene: TRBJ2-7; v_gene: TRBV6-5; CDR3aa: CASSYSLRAYYEQYF; CDR3nt: TGTGCCAGCAGTTACTCCCTCCGGGCTTACTACGAGCAGTACTTC
abundance: few; d_gene: TRBD2; j_gene: TRBJ2-1; v_gene: TRBV28; CDR3aa: CASSNGLALNNEQFF; CDR3nt: TGTGCCAGCAGTAATGGACTAGCCTTGAACAATGAGCAGTTCTTC
abundance: -; d_gene: -; j_gene: TRBJ1-6; v_gene: TRBV4-1; CDR3aa: CASSQEGGAPSPLHF; CDR3nt: TGCGCCAGCAGCCAAGAAGGGGGGGCCCCTTCACCCCTCCACTTT
abundance: -; d_gene: -; j_gene: TRBJ1-6; v_gene: TRBV20-1; CDR3aa: CSARAGRTGNSPLHF; CDR3nt: TGCAGTGCTAGGGCGGGCAGAACAGGAAATTCACCCCTCCACTTT
abundance: -; d_gene: TRBD1; j_gene: TRBJ2-5; v_gene: TRBV5-1; CDR3aa: CASSPRRQGQETQYF; CDR3nt: TGCGCCAGCAGCCCCCGCCGACAGGGCCAAGAGACCCAGTACTTC
abundance: many; d_gene: -; j_gene: TRBJ2-1; v_gene: TRBV24-1; CDR3aa: CATSDLWGPMVKQFF; CDR3nt: TGTGCCACCAGTGATTTGTGGGGTCCAATGGTAAAGCAGTTCTTC
abundance: few; d_gene: TRBD2; j_gene: TRBJ2-3; v_gene: TRBV3-1; CDR3aa: CASSYRPSGAPDTQYF; CDR3nt: TGTGCCAGCAGCTACCGGCCTAGCGGGGCCCCAGATACGCAGTATTTT
abundance: few; d_gene: -; j_gene: TRBJ2-7; v_gene: TRBV21-1; CDR3aa: CASSRRDEQYF; CDR3nt: TGTGCCAGCAGCAGGAGAGACGAGCAGTACTTC
abundance: -; d_gene: -; j_gene: TRBJ1-1; v_gene: TRBV5-5; CDR3aa: CASSLVSGSPNTEAFF; CDR3nt: TGTGCCAGCAGCTTGGTTTCGGGTAGCCCGAACACTGAAGCTTTCTTT
abundance: few; d_gene: TRBD1; j_gene: TRBJ2-6; v_gene: TRBV7-8; CDR3aa: CASSKRFGRGNGSGANVLTF; CDR3nt: TGTGCCAGCAGCAAAAGATTCGGCAGGGGGAATGGTTCTGGGGCCAACGTCCTGACTTTC
abundance: many; d_gene: TRBD1; j_gene: TRBJ1-3; v_gene: TRBV20-1; CDR3aa: CSARGWDRKGNTIYF; CDR3nt: TGCAGTGCTAGAGGATGGGACAGGAAGGGAAACACCATATATTTT
abundance: -; d_gene: -; j_gene: TRBJ2-5; v_gene: TRBV4-2; CDR3aa: CASSQDMTGETQYF; CDR3nt: TGTGCCAGCAGCCAAGATATGACGGGGGAGACCCAGTACTTC
abundance: -; d_gene: TRBD1; j_gene: TRBJ2-1; v_gene: TRBV28; CDR3aa: CASSFPPGTGAGSEQFF; CDR3nt: TGTGCCAGCAGTTTCCCCCCCGGGACAGGGGCGGGGAGTGAGCAGTTCTTC
abundance: -; d_gene: -; j_gene: TRBJ1-3; v_gene: TRBV20-1; CDR3aa: CSAKTTLSGNTIYF; CDR3nt: TGCAGTGCTAAAACAACTCTCTCTGGAAACACCATATATTTT
abundance: few; d_gene: -; j_gene: TRBJ1-2; v_gene: TRBV7-8; CDR3aa: CASSLDPGTYGYTF; CDR3nt: TGTGCCAGCAGCTTAGACCCAGGGACCTATGGCTACACCTTC
abundance: -; d_gene: TRBD1; j_gene: TRBJ1-2; v_gene: TRBV5-1; CDR3aa: CASSSGQGGGYGYTF; CDR3nt: TGCGCCAGCAGCTCCGGACAGGGCGGGGGTTATGGCTACACCTTC
abundance: many; d_gene: TRBD2; j_gene: TRBJ2-3; v_gene: TRBV7-2; CDR3aa: CASSPIGGDTDTQYF; CDR3nt: TGTGCCAGCAGCCCAATTGGGGGGGACACAGATACGCAGTATTTT